The next 14 T cell receptor beta chains were all read from a single sample in a study of cytomegalovirus exposure and HLA in healthy donors. Amplification used 60 Vbeta primers and 13 Jbeta primers. This table comes from immunoSEQ multiplex PCR, and its TCRdb copy is limited to in-frame clones, with some not included. The sample has around 60,000 clones, approximately 80% seen once. The sequencing input was PBMCs. The source is a male donor in good health and CMV-seronegative.

The chain couples TRBV9 to TRBJ1-2, with D tentatively TRBD1 (5 bases). V was trimmed by 2 bases and J by 0 bases, leaving 14 bases between them. The CDR3 spans 16 residues. Germline V gene lookup returns CDR1 SGDLS and CDR2 YYNGEE. CDR3 DNA sequence: TGTGCCAGCAGCGTTGGGGCAGGGATATCTAACTATGGCTACACCTTC. Translated, it gives CASSVGAGISNYGYTF.

The chain carries TRBV7-8 and TRBJ1-1, with a weak D call TRBD1 (6 bases). Trimming stripped 4 bases from V and 5 bases from J, with 17 bases between. Germline V lookup: CDR1 SGHVS, CDR2 FQNEAQ. This CDR3 has 15 amino acids. The CDR3 DNA reads as TGTGCCAGCAGCTCTTCAAAACAGGGAAGAACTGAAGCTTTCTTT. This codes for CASSSSKQGRTEAFF.

This clone was observed once. In DNA, the CDR3 is TGTGCCAGCAGTAATCCCCAGGGGCGCGAGCAGTACTTC. This sequence encodes CASSNPQGREQYF. The V gene is TRBV6-6, the J gene TRBJ2-5; D possibly corresponds to TRBD1 (6 bases). The DNA end is a closer match to TRBJ2-7, so the J assignment may be wrong. The V gene's germline CDR1 is MNHNY and CDR2 SVGAGI (reference sequence). This CDR3 region has 13 residues.

The chain links TRBV19 to TRBJ1-2; D uncertain. The length of the CDR3 is 13 residues. Germline V gene data show CDR1 as LNHDA and CDR2 as SQIVND (reference sequence). Trimming pared 3 bases from V and 8 bases from J, leaving 13 bases between. The CDR3 bases are TGTGCCAGTAGTATGGAGGTTTTTTCGGGCTACACCTTC. Translated: CASSMEVFSGYTF. Looking up the rest from reference TRBV19 and TRBJ1-2 gives the full variable domain: DGGITQSPKYLFRKEGQNVTLSCEQNLNHDAMYWYRQDPGQGLRLIYYSQIVNDFQKGDIAEGYSVSREKKESFPLTVTSAQKNPTAFYLCASSMEVFSGYTFGSGTRLTVV.

J is TRBJ2-7 and V is TRBV11-2; weak D call: TRBD1 (6 bases). Trimming removed 6 bases at V and 5 bases at J, with 14 bases between. This CDR3 has 13 residues. In germline, CDR1 is SGHAT, CDR2 FQNNGV. CDR3 nucleotide sequence: TGTGCCAGCAGGTCTAACAGGGACCACGAGCAGTACTTC. Its protein product is CASRSNRDHEQYF.

This chain uses TRBV21-1 with TRBJ2-7; TRBD1 reflects the table's D call only, with no check against the DNA. TRBV21-1 is described as a pseudogene. The CDR3 runs 16 residues. This CDR3 is CASSKARTGEYYEQYF. CDR3 nucleotides: TGTGCCAGCAGCAAAGCCCGGACAGGGGAGTACTACGAGCAGTACTTC.

V gene TRBV7-9 combines with J gene TRBJ2-7; 16 bases agree with TRBD2. The CDR3 runs to 15 residues. CDR1 is SEHNR and CDR2 is FQNEAQ in the germline V gene (reference sequence). CDR3 residues: CSTGLAGGPPYEQYF. The CDR3 DNA is TGTTCCACGGGACTAGCGGGGGGGCCTCCGTACGAGCAGTACTTC.

The chain carries TRBV6-4 and TRBJ2-6, with a weak D call TRBD1 (5 bases). The germline V gene encodes CDR1 MRHNA and CDR2 SNTAGT. The CDR3 spans 16 residues. Trimming took off 2 bases at V and 0 bases at J, with 8 bases between the two ends. For the CDR3, the DNA is TGTGCCAGCAGTGACACTGACAGCTCTGGGGCCAACGTCCTGACTTTC. This sequence encodes CASSDTDSSGANVLTF.

This chain connects TRBV9 to TRBJ2-3, with 7 bases identical to TRBD1. Germline values: CDR1 SGDLS, CDR2 YYNGEE. The CDR3 length is 15 residues. Losses at the gene ends were 2 bases for V and 0 bases for J; bases not matched to a gene: 3. In DNA form, the CDR3 reads TGTGCCAGCAGCGTCCGGACAGGTAGCACAGATACGCAGTATTTT. Protein: CASSVRTGSTDTQYF.

The V call is TRBV11-2, the J call TRBJ2-5; 9 positions match TRBD1. Germline V lookup: CDR1 SGHAT, CDR2 FQNNGV. V gave up 3 bases and J gave up 4 bases; unmatched junction bases: 6. This CDR3 has 15 amino acids. The CDR3 sequence is CASSFQPGQGETQYF. The CDR3 bases are TGTGCCAGCAGCTTCCAACCGGGACAGGGAGAGACCCAGTACTTC.

The rearrangement joins TRBV19 to TRBJ2-1; 10 nucleotides line up with TRBD1. Germline CDR1 reads LNHDA; CDR2 reads SQIVND (reference sequence). Trimming removed 5 bases from V and 4 bases from J; junction bases left unmatched: 5. The CDR3 extends over 15 amino acids. As DNA, the CDR3 is TGTGCCAGTAGTCGACCGGGACAGGGGTACAATGAGCAGTTCTTC. Translating it yields CASSRPGQGYNEQFF. The full variable domain, completed using reference TRBV19 and TRBJ2-1, is DGGITQSPKYLFRKEGQNVTLSCEQNLNHDAMYWYRQDPGQGLRLIYYSQIVNDFQKGDIAEGYSVSREKKESFPLTVTSAQKNPTAFYLCASSRPGQGYNEQFFGPGTRLTVL.

This chain joins TRBV7-9 and TRBJ2-7; no reliable D call. The V gene's germline CDR1 is SEHNR and CDR2 FQNEAQ (reference sequence). The CDR3 extends over 11 amino acids. Trimming took off 5 bases at V and 1 base at J, with 3 bases between the two ends. The CDR3 bases are TGTGCCAGCAGCCTTTCCTACGAGCAGTACTTC. The encoded protein is CASSLSYEQYF.

CDR3 nucleotides: TGTGCCAGTAGCAAACCGACAGGGATCGGCTACACCTTC. This sequence encodes CASSKPTGIGYTF. This sequence joins TRBV19 and TRBJ1-2; 7 bases agree with TRBD1. CDR3 size: 13 residues. The germline gives CDR1 LNHDA, CDR2 SQIVND (reference sequence). V lost 6 bases to trimming and J lost 8 bases; unmatched junction nucleotides: 9. Based on the CDR3 plus reference TRBV19 and TRBJ1-2, the full variable domain is DGGITQSPKYLFRKEGQNVTLSCEQNLNHDAMYWYRQDPGQGLRLIYYSQIVNDFQKGDIAEGYSVSREKKESFPLTVTSAQKNPTAFYLCASSKPTGIGYTFGSGTRLTVV.

The chain carries TRBV19 and TRBJ1-2; 7 nucleotides line up with TRBD1. After removal of 1 base from V and 4 bases from J, the junction contained 0 bases not matched to a gene. Germline lookup yields CDR1 LNHDA and CDR2 SQIVND (reference sequence). There are 13 residues in the CDR3. The CDR3 reads CASSIGQGYGYTF. The CDR3 region has the DNA TGTGCCAGTAGTATAGGACAGGGCTATGGCTACACCTTC. The full variable domain, completed using reference TRBV19 and TRBJ1-2, is DGGITQSPKYLFRKEGQNVTLSCEQNLNHDAMYWYRQDPGQGLRLIYYSQIVNDFQKGDIAEGYSVSREKKESFPLTVTSAQKNPTAFYLCASSIGQGYGYTFGSGTRLTVV.